The 10 T cell receptor beta chains in this list originate from one sample, sequenced in a study of identical twins. Each CDR3 protein gets one entry after TCRdb re-called the 5' RACE reads with MiXCR. The table records around 480,000 distinct CDR3 sequences, around an eighth of them present only once. The sample also formed part of further work on yellow fever vaccine responses in identical twins.

Sequencing was performed on CD4+ T cells sorted from blood. The receptors derive from a woman between 18 and 29 years old in good health.

This clonotype appeared a few times. V is TRBV28 and J is TRBJ2-1; 10 nucleotides match TRBD2. CDR3 length equals 18 residues. Trimming cost V 3 bases and J 9 bases; bases outside gene matches: 17. Germline V CDR1 and CDR2: MDHEN, SYDVKM. Here the CDR3 DNA reads TGTGCCAGCAGTTTTTTCCCCCCCGGGACTAGCGTTCCTTCTGAGCAGTTCTTC. Translating it yields CASSFFPPGTSVPSEQFF.

This clonotype was seen only a few times. The chain recombines TRBV9 with TRBJ1-6; D not certain. The CDR3 sequence is 16 residues long. The germline V gene encodes CDR1 SGDLS and CDR2 YYNGEE. Trimming left V 3 bases short and J 7 bases short, with 17 bases between. The CDR3 is CASSATATSWNSPLHF. The CDR3, as DNA: TGTGCCAGCAGCGCGACCGCTACCTCTTGGAATTCACCCCTCCACTTT.

This clonotype was counted between two and nine times. This rearrangement joins TRBV7-8 to TRBJ2-5, with D perhaps matching TRBD2 (5 bases). Germline loops: CDR1 SGHVS, CDR2 FQNEAQ. The CDR3 spans 16 residues. Trimming stripped 7 bases from V and 2 bases from J, with 20 bases between. CDR3 loop: CASILRELDLQETQYF. The CDR3 DNA reads as TGTGCCAGCATCCTTCGGGAACTAGATTTACAAGAGACCCAGTACTTC.

V usage is TRBV20-1 and J usage is TRBJ2-7, with a weak D call TRBD2 (5 bases). The germline gives CDR1 DFQATT, CDR2 SNEGSKA (reference sequence). This CDR3 is 11 amino acids long. Trimming stripped 6 bases from V and 8 bases from J, with 14 bases between. The chain's CDR3 is CSAAGFSKQYF. CDR3 coding DNA: TGCAGTGCCGCGGGCTTTTCGAAGCAGTACTTC.

In its sample, this clonotype was seen many times. As DNA, the CDR3 is TGTGCCACCAGTGACCGGGGACTAGCCGCAGATACGCAGTATTTT. Protein sequence: CATSDRGLAADTQYF. The chain links TRBV24-1 to TRBJ2-3, with 9 bases identical to TRBD2. V gave up 4 bases and J gave up 4 bases; unmatched junction bases: 5. Germline V gives CDR1 KGHDR, CDR2 SFDVKD. This CDR3 comprises 15 residues.

This clonotype showed up just a few times. The chain combines TRBV9 with TRBJ2-3; D may be TRBD2 (6 bases). The V end was cut by 1 base, the J end by 6 bases, with 15 bases between. This CDR3 has 15 amino acids. Germline-derived CDR1 and CDR2 are SGDLS and YYNGEE. CDR3 coding DNA: TGTGCCAGCAGCGTAAGTAATTGGGACTTCGATACGCAGTATTTT. Amino acid sequence: CASSVSNWDFDTQYF.

This clonotype came up a few times. This chain's CDR3 is CASSTTGMRQFF. CDR3 nucleotides: TGTGCCAGCAGCACAACAGGGATGAGGCAGTTCTTC. V and J are TRBV6-5 and TRBJ2-1, with D maybe TRBD1 (6 bases). The V end was cut by 6 bases, the J end by 12 bases, with 15 bases between. CDR3 length: 12 amino acids. Germline-derived CDR1 and CDR2 are MNHEY and SVGAGI.

The genes are TRBV24-1 and TRBJ2-1; D uncertain. Germline V gene lookup returns CDR1 KGHDR and CDR2 SFDVKD. V was shortened by 2 bases and J by 3 bases, with 13 bases between the two germline ends. The CDR3 has 16 residues. The CDR3, as DNA: TGTGCCACCAGTGATTCCGTAGGGCCACACTACAATGAGCAGTTCTTC. This translates into CATSDSVGPHYNEQFF.

This sequence joins TRBV18 and TRBJ2-1; D not certain. The V end lost 2 bases, the J end lost 4 bases, and 6 bases lay between the germline ends. The germline gives CDR1 KGHSH, CDR2 LQKENI. The CDR3 has 13 amino acids. CDR3 DNA: TGTGCCAGCTCACCAGGCAGGTACAATGAGCAGTTCTTC. This sequence encodes CASSPGRYNEQFF.

J is TRBJ2-7 and V is TRBV5-6; TRBD1 agrees at 9 bases. Germline-derived CDR1 and CDR2 are SGHDT and YYEEEE. The CDR3 extends over 13 amino acids. The trim removed 4 bases at V and 5 bases at J, leaving 4 bases unmatched. The CDR3 coding sequence is TGTGCCAGCAGCCCAGGGACAGGGCACGAGCAGTACTTC. The encoded protein is CASSPGTGHEQYF.